The rows below give T cell receptor beta chains drawn from one sample of a study of cytomegalovirus exposure and HLA in healthy donors. TCRdb's table, derived via immunoSEQ multiplex PCR, lists solely in-frame clones and lacks some. The sample contains some 150,000 clones, under 90% of which appear only once. The sample comprised PBMCs. The receptors come from a man in his thirties or forties in good health and CMV-seronegative. CDR3s include the opening cysteine and the closing phenylalanine or tryptophan. A D gene is named only where the DNA matches it firmly. Not every row has a clone size; where given, it reads once, few, many or a size class.

abundance: -
v_gene: TRBV19
d_gene: TRBD1
j_gene: TRBJ1-5
CDR3nt: TGTGCCAGTAGAAATGACAGGGCCAATCAGCCCCAGCATTTT
CDR3aa: CASRNDRANQPQHF

abundance: -
v_gene: TRBV6-5
d_gene: TRBD2
j_gene: TRBJ2-7
CDR3nt: TGTGCCAGCAGTTACTTCGGGACTACCGGCTACGAGCAGTACTTC
CDR3aa: CASSYFGTTGYEQYF

abundance: -
v_gene: TRBV30
d_gene: TRBD1
j_gene: TRBJ2-7
CDR3nt: TGTGCCTGGAGTGGGGACAGGGGGCCGACCTACGAGCAGTACTTC
CDR3aa: CAWSGDRGPTYEQYF

abundance: -
v_gene: TRBV5-4
d_gene: -
j_gene: TRBJ2-7
CDR3nt: TGTGCCAGCAGCTTGGGTACGGGTGCAACATACGAGCAGTACTTC
CDR3aa: CASSLGTGATYEQYF

abundance: -
v_gene: TRBV28
d_gene: TRBD1
j_gene: TRBJ1-5
CDR3nt: TGTGCCAGCAGCCAGGGACAGAATAGCAATCAGCCCCAGCATTTT
CDR3aa: CASSQGQNSNQPQHF

abundance: -
v_gene: TRBV9
d_gene: -
j_gene: TRBJ2-7
CDR3nt: TGTGCCAGCAGCTTCGACGGAGAGGTTTTGGAGCAGTACTTC
CDR3aa: CASSFDGEVLEQYF

abundance: few
v_gene: TRBV5-1
d_gene: -
j_gene: TRBJ1-1
CDR3nt: TGCGCCAGCAGCTTGGTCCGGGTTGGAGACACTGAAGCTTTCTTT
CDR3aa: CASSLVRVGDTEAFF

abundance: -
v_gene: TRBV7-3
d_gene: -
j_gene: TRBJ1-6
CDR3nt: TGTGCCAGCAGCTTAAGCGACAGCGTTAATTCACCCCTCCACTTT
CDR3aa: CASSLSDSVNSPLHF

abundance: -
v_gene: TRBV6-5
d_gene: TRBD1
j_gene: TRBJ1-1
CDR3nt: TGTGCCAGCAGTCCAAAGGGACAGCAGAACACTGAAGCTTTCTTT
CDR3aa: CASSPKGQQNTEAFF

abundance: -
v_gene: TRBV15
d_gene: TRBD1
j_gene: TRBJ1-4
CDR3nt: TGTGCCACCAGAAAAACAGGGGGCGGAACTAATGAAAAACTGTTTTTT
CDR3aa: CATRKTGGGTNEKLFF

abundance: -
v_gene: TRBV19
d_gene: -
j_gene: TRBJ1-2
CDR3nt: TGTGCCTGCGGGACCCACTATGGCTACACCTTC
CDR3aa: CACGTHYGYTF

abundance: -
v_gene: TRBV28
d_gene: -
j_gene: TRBJ1-4
CDR3nt: TGTGCCAGCAGTTTTTTGCGGGGGCTTCACAATGAAAAACTGTTTTTT
CDR3aa: CASSFLRGLHNEKLFF

abundance: -
v_gene: TRBV27
d_gene: -
j_gene: TRBJ2-1
CDR3nt: TGTGCCAGCAGTGGCATCAGGGGTCCCTACAATGAGCAGTTCTTC
CDR3aa: CASSGIRGPYNEQFF

abundance: -
v_gene: TRBV6-4
d_gene: TRBD2
j_gene: TRBJ2-7
CDR3nt: TGTGCCAGCAGTACAGAGGGAGGGAGCGAGCAGTACTTC
CDR3aa: CASSTEGGSEQYF

abundance: -
v_gene: TRBV15
d_gene: -
j_gene: TRBJ2-1
CDR3nt: TGTGCCACCAGCGATGACCGGGACTTCAACAATGAGCAGTTCTTC
CDR3aa: CATSDDRDFNNEQFF

abundance: -
v_gene: TRBV7-2
d_gene: TRBD1
j_gene: TRBJ2-7
CDR3nt: TGTGCCAGCAGCTACATCAGGGGGCTGAGAGACGAGCAGTACTTC
CDR3aa: CASSYIRGLRDEQYF

abundance: few
v_gene: TRBV7-9
d_gene: -
j_gene: TRBJ1-2
CDR3nt: TGTGCCAGCAGCTTAGCTATCTATGGCTACACCTTC
CDR3aa: CASSLAIYGYTF

abundance: few
v_gene: TRBV28
d_gene: -
j_gene: TRBJ1-5
CDR3nt: TGTGCCAGCACTCGTCCCCGACAGGCTGGTCAGCCCCAGCATTTT
CDR3aa: CASTRPRQAGQPQHF

abundance: -
v_gene: TRBV27
d_gene: -
j_gene: TRBJ2-3
CDR3nt: TGTGCCAGCAGTTTGGGGCCTAGCACAGATACGCAGTATTTT
CDR3aa: CASSLGPSTDTQYF

abundance: -
v_gene: TRBV18
d_gene: -
j_gene: TRBJ1-1
CDR3nt: TGTGCCAGCTCACTCCTAGGACTAGGAACTGAAGCTTTCTTT
CDR3aa: CASSLLGLGTEAFF

abundance: -
v_gene: TRBV28
d_gene: -
j_gene: TRBJ1-2
CDR3nt: TGTGCCAGCAGTCCCTTCCAGGATTTCTATGGCTACACCTTC
CDR3aa: CASSPFQDFYGYTF

abundance: -
v_gene: TRBV19
d_gene: -
j_gene: TRBJ1-1
CDR3nt: TGTGCCAGTACCCCCAGGGGCGAAATGAACACTGAAGCTTTCTTT
CDR3aa: CASTPRGEMNTEAFF

abundance: -
v_gene: TRBV29-1
d_gene: -
j_gene: TRBJ2-1
CDR3nt: TGCAGCGGATCCGGGACTGACTTCTACAATGAGCAGTTCTTC
CDR3aa: CSGSGTDFYNEQFF

abundance: -
v_gene: TRBV2
d_gene: -
j_gene: TRBJ2-1
CDR3nt: TGTGCCACCCAGCGCTCCTACAATGAGCAGTTCTTC
CDR3aa: CATQRSYNEQFF

abundance: few
v_gene: TRBV5-6
d_gene: -
j_gene: TRBJ2-7
CDR3nt: TGTGCCAGCAGCCAGGACTACGAGCAGTACTTC
CDR3aa: CASSQDYEQYF

abundance: -
v_gene: TRBV7-2
d_gene: TRBD2
j_gene: TRBJ2-2
CDR3nt: TGTGCCAGCAGTTACCTAGCGGGGGACACCGGGGAGCTGTTTTTT
CDR3aa: CASSYLAGDTGELFF

abundance: few
v_gene: TRBV9
d_gene: -
j_gene: TRBJ2-3
CDR3nt: TGTGCCAGCAGCGTAGGGGGCGCGGCAGATAGCACAGATACGCAGTATTTT
CDR3aa: CASSVGGAADSTDTQYF

abundance: -
v_gene: TRBV7-2
d_gene: -
j_gene: TRBJ1-1
CDR3nt: TGTGCCAGCAGCTCTTCGGCTGAAGCTTTCTTT
CDR3aa: CASSSSAEAFF

abundance: -
v_gene: TRBV6-1
d_gene: TRBD1
j_gene: TRBJ1-5
CDR3nt: TGTGCCAGCAGTGAAAACGGACAGGGGTTAGGGCCCCAGCATTTT
CDR3aa: CASSENGQGLGPQHF

abundance: -
v_gene: TRBV27
d_gene: -
j_gene: TRBJ1-1
CDR3nt: TGTGCCAGCAGTCCACGCATGAGGGCCACTGAAGCTTTCTTT
CDR3aa: CASSPRMRATEAFF

abundance: -
v_gene: TRBV11-2
d_gene: TRBD2
j_gene: TRBJ2-1
CDR3nt: TGTGCCAGCAGCTCTCGGGGGGTGAGTAACAATGAGCAGTTCTTC
CDR3aa: CASSSRGVSNNEQFF

abundance: -
v_gene: TRBV5-6
d_gene: TRBD2
j_gene: TRBJ2-1
CDR3nt: TGTGCCAGCAGCCCGGGACTAGCGGGAGGGCCGTCCTGGGGGCAGTTCTTC
CDR3aa: CASSPGLAGGPSWGQFF

abundance: -
v_gene: TRBV11-2
d_gene: -
j_gene: TRBJ2-1
CDR3nt: TGTGCCAGCAGCTTAGGGTCAACTAGTATGAGGAGGGATGAGCAGTTCTTC
CDR3aa: CASSLGSTSMRRDEQFF

abundance: -
v_gene: TRBV5-1
d_gene: TRBD1
j_gene: TRBJ2-7
CDR3nt: TGCGCCAGCAGTTTTGGACAGGGGTTAAACGAGCAGTACTTC
CDR3aa: CASSFGQGLNEQYF

abundance: -
v_gene: TRBV7-9
d_gene: -
j_gene: TRBJ1-5
CDR3nt: TGTGCCAGCAGCTCAGACCGGGGGACTGTCCTGAATCAGCCCCAGCATTTT
CDR3aa: CASSSDRGTVLNQPQHF

abundance: -
v_gene: TRBV7-9
d_gene: TRBD1
j_gene: TRBJ1-3
CDR3nt: TGTTCCAGCAGCTTAGATTTAAGGGGGCCTGGAAACACCATATATTTT
CDR3aa: CSSSLDLRGPGNTIYF

abundance: -
v_gene: TRBV7-6
d_gene: TRBD1
j_gene: TRBJ1-3
CDR3nt: TGTGCCAGCAGCTTTTTCGCCAGGGGGCCAGGAAACACCATATATTTT
CDR3aa: CASSFFARGPGNTIYF

abundance: -
v_gene: TRBV6-5
d_gene: -
j_gene: TRBJ1-1
CDR3nt: TGTGCCAGCAGACTGAGGAACACTGAAGCTTTCTTT
CDR3aa: CASRLRNTEAFF

abundance: -
v_gene: TRBV29-1
d_gene: -
j_gene: TRBJ1-1
CDR3nt: TGCAGCGGTCACAAGAACACTGAAGCTTTCTTT
CDR3aa: CSGHKNTEAFF

abundance: -
v_gene: TRBV30
d_gene: TRBD1
j_gene: TRBJ1-6
CDR3nt: TGTGCCTGGATTCAGGGGGCCTTCAGCTCCTATAATTCACCCCTCCACTTT
CDR3aa: CAWIQGAFSSYNSPLHF

abundance: -
v_gene: TRBV7-8
d_gene: TRBD1
j_gene: TRBJ2-7
CDR3nt: TGTGCCAGCAGCCGTAGGGACAGCTCCTACGAGCAGTACTTC
CDR3aa: CASSRRDSSYEQYF

abundance: -
v_gene: TRBV28
d_gene: -
j_gene: TRBJ1-1
CDR3nt: TGTGCCAGCAGTTTGGGGGGGCTCTATGAAGCTTTCTTT
CDR3aa: CASSLGGLYEAFF

abundance: -
v_gene: TRBV14
d_gene: TRBD2
j_gene: TRBJ2-1
CDR3nt: TGTGCCAGCAGCCCCAAGCGGGAGCCCTACAATGAGCAGTTCTTC
CDR3aa: CASSPKREPYNEQFF

abundance: -
v_gene: TRBV9
d_gene: -
j_gene: TRBJ2-3
CDR3nt: TGTGCCAGCAAACCCCCGGGCGGGCCAGATACGCAGTATTTT
CDR3aa: CASKPPGGPDTQYF

abundance: once
v_gene: TRBV19
d_gene: TRBD1
j_gene: TRBJ1-1
CDR3nt: TGTGCCAGTAGTCCACATGACAGGGGTGGGAACACTGAAGCTTTCTTT
CDR3aa: CASSPHDRGGNTEAFF

abundance: -
v_gene: TRBV5-4
d_gene: TRBD1
j_gene: TRBJ2-5
CDR3nt: TGTGCCAGCAGCTTCGGACAGGGCGCTGTAGAGACCCAGTACTTC
CDR3aa: CASSFGQGAVETQYF

abundance: -
v_gene: TRBV19
d_gene: -
j_gene: TRBJ1-1
CDR3nt: TGTGCCAGTAGTAGCTGGGCTCTCGAGGGGAACACTGAAGCTTTCTTT
CDR3aa: CASSSWALEGNTEAFF

abundance: few
v_gene: TRBV5-1
d_gene: -
j_gene: TRBJ2-2
CDR3nt: TGCGCCAGCAGCTTGTACAATTTGAACACCGGGGAGCTGTTTTTT
CDR3aa: CASSLYNLNTGELFF

abundance: -
v_gene: TRBV5-1
d_gene: -
j_gene: TRBJ1-4
CDR3nt: TGCGCCAGCACCGAGGGGGGGTCAAGGGAAAAACTGTTTTTT
CDR3aa: CASTEGGSREKLFF

abundance: -
v_gene: TRBV30
d_gene: TRBD1
j_gene: TRBJ2-2
CDR3nt: TGTGCCTGGAGTTCGACAGGGCCCCAGAAATTCGGGGAGCTGTTTTTT
CDR3aa: CAWSSTGPQKFGELFF

abundance: -
v_gene: TRBV18
d_gene: -
j_gene: TRBJ2-7
CDR3nt: TGTGCCAGCTCACCCAGCAGGGTCTGGGAGCAGTACTTC
CDR3aa: CASSPSRVWEQYF

abundance: -
v_gene: TRBV6-1
d_gene: -
j_gene: TRBJ1-4
CDR3nt: TGTGCCAGCAGGACGACTGAGATCAATGAAAAACTGTTTTTT
CDR3aa: CASRTTEINEKLFF

abundance: -
v_gene: TRBV6-1
d_gene: -
j_gene: TRBJ1-2
CDR3nt: TGTGCCAGCAGTGAAAACTTCAGGGAAATCTATGGCTACACCTTC
CDR3aa: CASSENFREIYGYTF

abundance: -
v_gene: TRBV30
d_gene: -
j_gene: TRBJ1-1
CDR3nt: TGTGCCTGGAGTGTGGGGGGGTTGAACACTGAAGCTTTCTTT
CDR3aa: CAWSVGGLNTEAFF

abundance: -
v_gene: TRBV28
d_gene: -
j_gene: TRBJ1-5
CDR3nt: TGTGCCAGCAGTTATGACGGGGTGAAGCCCCAGCATTTT
CDR3aa: CASSYDGVKPQHF

abundance: -
v_gene: TRBV28
d_gene: TRBD1
j_gene: TRBJ2-7
CDR3nt: TGTGCCATCCTGGACCGGGACAGGGCCTACGAGCAGTACTTC
CDR3aa: CAILDRDRAYEQYF

abundance: -
v_gene: TRBV9
d_gene: -
j_gene: TRBJ2-1
CDR3nt: TGTGCCAGCAGCCCCGAGGGGCGGGGTTACGATGAGCAGTTCTTC
CDR3aa: CASSPEGRGYDEQFF

abundance: -
v_gene: TRBV27
d_gene: TRBD2
j_gene: TRBJ2-3
CDR3nt: TGTGCCAGCAGTGAGACTAGCGGGAGTGGTACAGATACGCAGTATTTT
CDR3aa: CASSETSGSGTDTQYF

abundance: -
v_gene: TRBV30
d_gene: -
j_gene: TRBJ2-3
CDR3nt: TGTGCCCAAACCCCAGGGGGCACAGATACGCAGTATTTT
CDR3aa: CAQTPGGTDTQYF